In this sample, the clone carrying this T cell receptor (beta chain) turned up many times. Its matching antigen is unknown. V shed 3 bases and J shed 1 base, with 12 bases lying between them. The CDR3 is made up of 16 amino acids. Germline-derived CDR1 and CDR2 are KGHSH and LQKENI. The genomic DNA TCR beta CDR3 region underwent two rounds of multiplex PCR. Amplification in first-round PCR relied on primers specific to each TRBV and TRBJ gene. TCRdb independently ran MiXCR on the multiplex PCR reads; one entry per CDR3 protein. The repertoire has 15,000 or so distinct CDR3 sequences, about a third of them found once; the top ten carry 25%. These data come from a study of prognosis after radiotherapy for stage I lung cancer. Looking at the study overall: Approximately 14 of the patients were found to have newly diagnosed primary stage I lung tumors, and roughly 5 were living with oligometastatic NSCLC after surgical resection of the primary tumor.

Study-level findings and limits: For the expanded TCR clones, whether they were tumor-specific was not determined.

This sequence was found in a donor over 45 with non-small cell lung cancer. V and J are TRBV18 and TRBJ2-2; a weak D match, TRBD2 (5 bases). The starting material was PBMCs, obtained before or after stereotactic body radiation therapy (not recorded which). CDR3 coding DNA: TGTGCCAGCTCACCCATGGTCCGGGGGAACACCGGGGAGCTGTTTTTT. This codes for CASSPMVRGNTGELFF.